This T cell receptor (beta chain) was retrieved from a study of control samples from healthy donors and cancer patients (dated by TCRdb to 2020 to 2021). Turning to this clone: No cognate antigen has been identified for it. No base qualities exist here, and no much larger clone lies one base off it.

Libraries were built with the immunoSEQ multiplex PCR assay. In TCRdb, the immuneACCESS table is reduced to in-frame sequences with V and J assigned. These tables do not hold every clone; where another copy was compared, an unresolved V gene accounts for under half, and the others remain unexplained. The sample has 150,000 to 200,000 clones on record, around 94% of them singletons. The leading ten clones occupy approximately 1.4% of the sample. Including the terminal cysteine and phenylalanine, the CDR3 comprises 16 residues. Only the CDR3 part of the read is kept: 48 bases, read in frame from the first base. Based on the germline V gene (reference sequence), the CDR1 and CDR2 sequences are LNHDA and SQIVND. The trim is 5 bases for V and 0 bases for J, with a gap of 16 bases between the germline ends.

The receptor chain draws on TRBV19 and TRBJ1-1; TRBD1 is a possible D gene, resting on 6 matching bases. This receptor was identified in a man aged 30 to 39 in good health. Sequenced input: blood. The DNA sequence follows: TGTGCCAGTAGTCTCTCCGGGACAACTATGAACACTGAAGCTTTCTTT. Its translation is CASSLSGTTMNTEAFF. With all but the CDR3 taken from the reference TRBV19 and TRBJ1-1 genes, the full variable domain is: DGGITQSPKYLFRKEGQNVTLSCEQNLNHDAMYWYRQDPGQGLRLIYYSQIVNDFQKGDIAEGYSVSREKKESFPLTVTSAQKNPTAFYLCASSLSGTTMNTEAFFGQGTRLTVV.